The sequence of this TCR beta chain was determined in a study of Graves' ophthalmopathy and Graves' hyperthyroidism. Whole-study context: Stable hyperthyroidism meant no ophthalmopathy within 18 months of follow-up.

This CDR3 has 16 amino acids. J lost 11 bases, V lost 0 bases, and 12 bases had no gene match. The V gene's germline CDR1 is SGHDN and CDR2 FVKESK. Study-level results: Most clonotypes expanded in thyroid above 0.001 frequency were present in blood too.

RNA transcripts were the source from which TCR beta CDR3 regions were amplified. HTBI-primed first-round RT-PCR preceded second-round multiplex PCR. In TCRdb, the multiplex PCR reads were re-called with MiXCR into one record per CDR3 protein. The sample holds about 590,000 distinct CDR3 sequences; just under 40% are singletons and the top ten take about 4.2%. On this clonotype itself: What it binds is not known.

The specimen was peripheral blood or thyroid tissue (not recorded which). The chain joins TRBV14 to TRBJ1-5, with TRBD1 matching over 8 bases. The origin of this receptor is an adult man with Graves' hyperthyroidism. For the CDR3, the DNA is TGTGCCAGCAGCCAAGAGACAGGGGCGGGCATCGTGGCCCAGCATTTT. It is translated as CASSQETGAGIVAQHF.